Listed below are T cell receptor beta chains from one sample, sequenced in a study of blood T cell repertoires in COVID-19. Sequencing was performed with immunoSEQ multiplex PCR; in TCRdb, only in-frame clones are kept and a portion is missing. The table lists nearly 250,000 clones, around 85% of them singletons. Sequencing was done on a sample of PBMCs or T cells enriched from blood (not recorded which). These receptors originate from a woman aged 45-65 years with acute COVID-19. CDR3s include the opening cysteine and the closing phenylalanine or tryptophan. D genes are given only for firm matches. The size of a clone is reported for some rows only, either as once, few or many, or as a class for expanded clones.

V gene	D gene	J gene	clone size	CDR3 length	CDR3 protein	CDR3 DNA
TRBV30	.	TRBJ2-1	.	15	CAWSLRPGNRNEQFF	TGTGCCTGGAGTCTCAGGCCAGGGAATAGAAATGAGCAGTTCTTC
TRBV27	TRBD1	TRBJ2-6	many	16	CASSPTGVSGANVLTF	TGTGCCAGCAGTCCGACAGGGGTCTCTGGGGCCAACGTCCTGACTTTC
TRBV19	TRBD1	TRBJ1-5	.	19	CASSPLHRDRGFWNQPQHF	TGTGCCAGTAGTCCCCTTCACCGGGACAGGGGATTTTGGAATCAGCCCCAGCATTTT
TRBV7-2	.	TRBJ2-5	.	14	CASSLAGVQETQYF	TGTGCCAGCAGCTTAGCGGGAGTACAAGAGACCCAGTACTTC
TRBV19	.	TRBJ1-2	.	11	CASSTIGGYTF	TGTGCCAGTAGCACGATCGGTGGCTACACCTTC
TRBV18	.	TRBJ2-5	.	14	CASSPPGQQETQYF	TGTGCCAGCTCACCGCCGGGACAACAAGAGACCCAGTACTTC
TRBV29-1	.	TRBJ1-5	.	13	CSVRIDRNQPQHF	TGCAGCGTCCGCATCGACAGGAATCAGCCCCAGCATTTT
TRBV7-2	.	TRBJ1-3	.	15	CASSFGGGPGNTIYF	TGTGCCAGCAGCTTCGGGGGAGGTCCTGGAAACACCATATATTTT
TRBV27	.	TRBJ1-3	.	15	CASSSTGSAGNTIYF	TGTGCCAGCAGCTCAACAGGGAGCGCTGGAAACACCATATATTTT
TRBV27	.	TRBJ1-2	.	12	CASSSTPGGYTF	TGTGCCAGCAGTTCAACCCCAGGCGGCTACACCTTC
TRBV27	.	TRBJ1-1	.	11	CASSQGPRAFF	TGTGCCAGCAGTCAGGGGCCCCGAGCTTTCTTT
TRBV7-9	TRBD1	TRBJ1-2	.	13	CASSPGTEGGYTF	TGTGCCAGCAGCCCCGGGACAGAGGGTGGCTACACCTTC
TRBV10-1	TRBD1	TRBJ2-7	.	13	CASSKDRVNEQYF	TGCGCCAGCAGTAAAGACAGGGTGAACGAGCAGTACTTC
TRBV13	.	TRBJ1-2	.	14	CASSLGGANYGYTF	TGTGCCAGCAGCTTAGGGGGCGCCAACTATGGCTACACCTTC
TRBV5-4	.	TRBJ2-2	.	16	CASSLGGRKNTGELFF	TGTGCCAGCAGCTTGGGGGGGAGGAAGAACACCGGGGAGCTGTTTTTT
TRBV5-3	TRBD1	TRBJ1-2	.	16	CARSLVETGDRYGYTF	TGTGCCAGAAGCTTGGTGGAGACAGGGGATAGGTATGGCTACACCTTC
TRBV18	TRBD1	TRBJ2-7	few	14	CASSWTGDSNEQYF	TGTGCCAGCTCCTGGACAGGGGATAGCAACGAGCAGTACTTC
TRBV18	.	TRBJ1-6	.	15	CASSPLGQTNSPLHF	TGTGCCAGCTCACCACTCGGACAAACTAATTCACCCCTCCACTTT
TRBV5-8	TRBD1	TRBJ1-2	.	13	CASSFDRAAGYTF	TGTGCCAGCAGCTTTGACAGGGCTGCTGGCTACACCTTC
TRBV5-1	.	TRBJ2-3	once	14	CASSLSTGTDTQYF	TGCGCCAGCAGCTTGAGCACGGGCACAGATACGCAGTATTTT
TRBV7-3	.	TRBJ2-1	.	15	CASSLSPSPYNEQFF	TGTGCCAGCAGCTTAAGTCCTAGCCCCTACAATGAGCAGTTCTTC
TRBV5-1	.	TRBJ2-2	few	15	CASRRTGRDTGELFF	TGCGCCAGTCGACGGACAGGGAGGGACACCGGGGAGCTGTTTTTT
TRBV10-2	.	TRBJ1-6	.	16	CASSESERINTSPLHF	TGCGCCAGCAGTGAGAGCGAGAGGATAAACACCTCACCCCTCCACTTT
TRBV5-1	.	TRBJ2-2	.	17	CASSLPRAGKNTGELFF	TGCGCCAGCAGCCTACCCCGGGCAGGGAAGAACACCGGGGAGCTGTTTTTT
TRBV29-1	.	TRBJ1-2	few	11	CSVDGYYGYTF	TGCAGCGTAGACGGGTACTATGGCTACACCTTC
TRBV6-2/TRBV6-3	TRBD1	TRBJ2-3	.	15	CASSPGQGAEDTQYF	TGTGCCAGCAGTCCGGGACAGGGGGCCGAAGATACGCAGTATTTT
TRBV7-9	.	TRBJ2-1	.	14	CASSNGEWDNEQFF	TGTGCCAGCAGCAACGGGGAATGGGACAATGAGCAGTTCTTC
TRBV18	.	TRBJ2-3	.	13	CASSPQATDTQYF	TGTGCCAGCTCACCACAAGCGACAGATACGCAGTATTTT
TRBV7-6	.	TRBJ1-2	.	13	CASSLGQESGYTF	TGTGCCAGCAGCTTAGGACAGGAGAGTGGCTACACCTTC
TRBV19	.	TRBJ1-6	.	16	CASRAGASSYNSPLHF	TGTGCCAGTAGGGCAGGGGCAAGCTCCTATAATTCACCCCTCCACTTT
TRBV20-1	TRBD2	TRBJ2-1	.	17	CSASGGSGGSSYNEQFF	TGCAGTGCTAGTGGTGGTAGCGGGGGTAGCTCCTACAATGAGCAGTTCTTC